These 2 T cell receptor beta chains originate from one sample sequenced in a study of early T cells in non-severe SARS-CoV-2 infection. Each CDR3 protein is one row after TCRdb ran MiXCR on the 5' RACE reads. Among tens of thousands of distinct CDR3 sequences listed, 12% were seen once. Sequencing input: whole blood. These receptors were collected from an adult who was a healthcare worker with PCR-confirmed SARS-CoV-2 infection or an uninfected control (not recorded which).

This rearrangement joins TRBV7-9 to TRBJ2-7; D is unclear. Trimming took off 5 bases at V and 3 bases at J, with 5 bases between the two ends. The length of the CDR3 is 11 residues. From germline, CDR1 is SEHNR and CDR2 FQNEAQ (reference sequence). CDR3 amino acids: CASSGIYEQYF. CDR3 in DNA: TGTGCCAGCAGCGGGATCTACGAGCAGTACTTC.

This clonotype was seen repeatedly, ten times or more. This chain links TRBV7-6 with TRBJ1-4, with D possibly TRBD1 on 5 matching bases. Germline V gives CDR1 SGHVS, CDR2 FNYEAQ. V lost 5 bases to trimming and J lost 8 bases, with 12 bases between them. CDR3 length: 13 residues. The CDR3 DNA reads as TGTGCCAGCAGCCCGGGACTTTGGGAAAAACTGTTTTTT. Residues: CASSPGLWEKLFF.